Here is one T cell receptor (beta chain) with its context. No antigen is known for it. The sample contains more than one DNA sequence encoding this CDR3. The CDR3 covers 12 residues. The germline V and J ends were trimmed by 5 bases and 3 bases, with 8 bases remaining between them. Germline V gene lookup returns CDR1 SGHTA and CDR2 FQGNSA. Clones were read by immunoSEQ multiplex PCR, and TCRdb kept only the in-frame ones, dropping some. There are around 700,000 clones in the sample; roughly 73% occur only once, and more than 1.5% lies in the top ten. These data belong to a study of shared clonotypes between healthy human individuals. Study findings and constraints: Sequencing depth was expected to affect clonotype sharing among donors.

J is TRBJ2-7 and V is TRBV7-2, with a weak D call TRBD2 (5 bases). The sequenced material came from memory CD4+ T cells sorted from blood. Subset indicated: CD45RA-negative fraction. This TCR derives from a woman in her twenties or thirties in good health. Written as DNA, the CDR3 is TGTGCCAGCAGCCGAACTAGCTACGAGCAGTACTTC. It specifies CASSRTSYEQYF. Combining the CDR3 with reference TRBV7-2 and TRBJ2-7 gives the whole variable domain GAGVSQSPSNKVTEKGKDVELRCDPISGHTALYWYRQSLGQGLEFLIYFQGNSAPDKSGLPSDRFSAERTGGSVSTLTIQRTQQEDSAVYLCASSRTSYEQYFGPGTRLTVT.